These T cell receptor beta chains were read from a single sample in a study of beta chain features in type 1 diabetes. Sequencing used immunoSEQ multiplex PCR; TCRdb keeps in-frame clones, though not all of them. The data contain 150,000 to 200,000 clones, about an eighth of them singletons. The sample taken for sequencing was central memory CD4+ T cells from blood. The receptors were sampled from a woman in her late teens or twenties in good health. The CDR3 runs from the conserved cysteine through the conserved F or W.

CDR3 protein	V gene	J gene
CASSLGRANEQFF	TRBV28	TRBJ2-1
CASSQPGLGVHEQYF	TRBV7-8	TRBJ2-7
CASSIDRVDTQYF	TRBV28	TRBJ2-3
CASTQRGNEQFF	TRBV28	TRBJ2-1
CASRPLAGGSTDTQYF	TRBV27	TRBJ2-3
CASSGQPTSYEQYF	TRBV6-5	TRBJ2-7
CASSSTSGSLTDTQYF	TRBV28	TRBJ2-3
CSVLRGRGTDTQYF	TRBV29-1	TRBJ2-3
CASSLLTSGTQYF	TRBV13	TRBJ2-4
CASSPGLAAPDTQYF	TRBV19	TRBJ2-3
CASSLTSGSGEQFF	TRBV27	TRBJ2-1
CASSVGSGDTQYF	TRBV9	TRBJ2-3
CSASPGETQYF	TRBV20-1	TRBJ2-5
CASSLSGTSNNEQFF	TRBV7-9	TRBJ2-1
CAGRREGLYPEQFF	TRBV2	TRBJ2-1
CSVGTRNQPQHF	TRBV29-1	TRBJ1-5
CASSPSDRRGTEAFF	TRBV19	TRBJ1-1
CASSLAGYQETQYF	TRBV5-4	TRBJ2-5
CASSSQAAGELFF	TRBV5-1	TRBJ2-2
CASSPRLAGNGNEQFF	TRBV11-2	TRBJ2-1
CASSDSFYEQYF	TRBV25-1	TRBJ2-7
CAIREDRDRGYTF	TRBV10-3	TRBJ1-2
CSANSLQGARGEQYF	TRBV29-1	TRBJ2-7
CSVGPSGSGSYNEQFF	TRBV29-1	TRBJ2-1
CASIPNGVGGETQYF	TRBV6-6	TRBJ2-5
CASAPGTGYDEQFF	TRBV5-1	TRBJ2-1
CASSPGNQGRNNEQFF	TRBV18	TRBJ2-1
CATSRDSGLYEQYF	TRBV15	TRBJ2-7
CASSRLSTGSGYTF	TRBV5-6	TRBJ1-2
CASSPPWGAPSTDTQYF	TRBV27	TRBJ2-3
CSGARAGNEQFF	TRBV29-1	TRBJ2-1
CASRAGLAGGTAEQYF	TRBV7-9	TRBJ2-7
CAWRADSNQPQHF	TRBV30	TRBJ1-5
CASSLIAGGTDTQYF	TRBV7-3	TRBJ2-3
CASSLDREVGEAFF	TRBV18	TRBJ1-1
CATSLTGDNEQYF	TRBV6-5	TRBJ2-7
CASSEMMSKNIQYF	TRBV6-5	TRBJ2-4
CSVALAGARETQYF	TRBV29-1	TRBJ2-5
CASSQENNDRQGAQRGYTF	TRBV4-2	TRBJ1-2
CASSWDRGWGYTF	TRBV11-2	TRBJ1-2
CASIARGNEQYF	TRBV28	TRBJ2-7